This T cell receptor (beta chain) was observed in a study of control samples from healthy donors and cancer patients. Only in-frame clones appear in the TCRdb table, and some are missing; sequencing was by immunoSEQ multiplex PCR. Here the sample spans 150,000 to 200,000 clones, roughly 91% being singletons. CDR3 length: 12 amino acids. The V end was cut by 3 bases, the J end by 12 bases, with 12 bases between. Germline V gene sequence: CDR1 MNHEY, CDR2 SMNVEV (reference sequence). This rearrangement joins TRBV27 to TRBJ2-1; D is undetermined. The receptor was isolated from a man younger than 35 in good health. Material: blood. The CDR3: CASSFSPPGQFF. CDR3 DNA sequence: TGTGCCAGCAGTTTCTCCCCCCCTGGGCAGTTCTTC.